The rows below give T cell receptor beta chains drawn from one sample of a study of blood T cell repertoires in COVID-19. The protocol was immunoSEQ multiplex PCR, while the TCRdb copy is restricted to in-frame clones and leaves out a portion. The data show about 370,000 clones, roughly nine tenths seen once. Material for sequencing was peripheral blood. These TCRs come from a woman aged 25 to 39 with COVID-19, enrolled during active disease. Both conserved end residues are part of each CDR3. Fields, in order: J gene, clone size, V gene, D gene, CDR3 protein, CDR3 DNA. The D gene is left open where the match is weak. Size tells how often a clone was seen (once, few, many) or the class of an expanded clone, and some rows leave it out.

J gene: TRBJ2-5
clone size: -
V gene: TRBV19
D gene: TRBD2
CDR3 protein: CASSPGTSGDRYQETQYF
CDR3 DNA: TGTGCCAGTAGTCCAGGGACTAGCGGAGACAGGTACCAAGAGACCCAGTACTTC

J gene: TRBJ1-3
clone size: -
V gene: TRBV7-9
D gene: -
CDR3 protein: CASSPGTSGNTIYF
CDR3 DNA: TGTGCCAGCAGCCCAGGGACATCTGGAAACACCATATATTTT

J gene: TRBJ2-3
clone size: once
V gene: TRBV3-1/TRBV3-2
D gene: -
CDR3 protein: CASSRGNTDTQYF
CDR3 DNA: TGTGCCAGCAGTCGGGGGAACACAGATACGCAGTATTTT

J gene: TRBJ2-3
clone size: -
V gene: TRBV4-3
D gene: -
CDR3 protein: CASSQGAGNFADTQYF
CDR3 DNA: TGCGCCAGCAGCCAAGGGGCGGGGAATTTCGCAGATACGCAGTATTTT

J gene: TRBJ2-1
clone size: once
V gene: TRBV28
D gene: TRBD2
CDR3 protein: CASSPHIGLAVNNEQFF
CDR3 DNA: TGTGCCAGCAGTCCGCACATAGGACTAGCGGTGAACAATGAGCAGTTCTTC

J gene: TRBJ2-2
clone size: once
V gene: TRBV5-1
D gene: -
CDR3 protein: CASSSGTPNTGELFF
CDR3 DNA: TGCGCCAGCAGCTCCGGGACACCGAACACCGGGGAGCTGTTTTTT

J gene: TRBJ2-5
clone size: -
V gene: TRBV29-1
D gene: TRBD1
CDR3 protein: CSVEKGAPGETQYF
CDR3 DNA: TGCAGCGTTGAAAAGGGGGCCCCTGGAGAGACCCAGTACTTC

J gene: TRBJ2-5
clone size: -
V gene: TRBV5-1
D gene: TRBD1
CDR3 protein: CASSPGQGETQYF
CDR3 DNA: TGCGCCAGCAGTCCCGGACAGGGGGAGACCCAGTACTTC

J gene: TRBJ1-1
clone size: -
V gene: TRBV28
D gene: TRBD1
CDR3 protein: CASSSGQGESGAFF
CDR3 DNA: TGTGCCAGCAGTTCGGGACAGGGGGAATCAGGAGCTTTCTTT

J gene: TRBJ2-7
clone size: -
V gene: TRBV27
D gene: TRBD2
CDR3 protein: CASSLGAGGREQYF
CDR3 DNA: TGTGCCAGCAGTTTAGGGGCGGGGGGGCGCGAGCAGTACTTC

J gene: TRBJ2-7
clone size: -
V gene: TRBV29-1
D gene: -
CDR3 protein: CSVDQGYEQYF
CDR3 DNA: TGCAGCGTCGACCAGGGCTACGAGCAGTACTTC